This entry features one TCR beta chain sequence. This sample stems from a study of blood T cells in healthy people across ages. Germline trimming cut 2 bases from V and 7 bases from J; bases unmatched to any gene: 9. CDR1 is SNHLY and CDR2 is FYNNEI in the germline V gene. The CDR3 sequence is 16 residues long. Primers used in a second PCR of about 6 to 12 cycles were a sample-barcoded 5' primer and a J-beta primer mix. TCRdb reprocessed the 5' RACE reads with MiXCR, giving one entry per CDR3 protein. The sample records some 1.5 million distinct CDR3 sequences, approximately 28% being singletons. This sequence originates from a woman aged 25 to 39 in good health. V is TRBV2 and J is TRBJ2-1, with TRBD1 matching 9 bases. Material for sequencing was blood. This chain's CDR3 is CASSELGGQGRNEQFF. The CDR3 DNA sequence: TGTGCCAGCAGTGAATTGGGAGGACAGGGGAGAAATGAGCAGTTCTTC.